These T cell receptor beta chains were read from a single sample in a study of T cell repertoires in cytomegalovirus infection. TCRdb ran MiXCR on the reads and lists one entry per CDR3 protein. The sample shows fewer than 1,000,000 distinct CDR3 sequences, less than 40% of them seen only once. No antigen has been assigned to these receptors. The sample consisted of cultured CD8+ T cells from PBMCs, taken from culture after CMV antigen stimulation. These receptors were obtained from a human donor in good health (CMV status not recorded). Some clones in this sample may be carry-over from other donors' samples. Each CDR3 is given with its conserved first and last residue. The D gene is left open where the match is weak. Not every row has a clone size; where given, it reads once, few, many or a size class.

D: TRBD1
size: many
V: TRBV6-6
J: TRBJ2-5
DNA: TGTGCCAGCAGCAGCATCAGGGGGCAGGGAGAGACCCAGTACTTC
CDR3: CASSSIRGQGETQYF

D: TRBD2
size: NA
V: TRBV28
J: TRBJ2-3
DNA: TGTGCCAGTCCCCCCGTTAGCGGGGGAAGAACAGATACGCAGTATTTT
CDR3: CASPPVSGGRTDTQYF

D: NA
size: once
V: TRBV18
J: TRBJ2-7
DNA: TGTGCCAGCTCACAACAGGACTCCTACGAGCAGTACTTC
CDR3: CASSQQDSYEQYF

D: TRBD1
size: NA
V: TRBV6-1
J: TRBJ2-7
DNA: TGTGCCAGCAGTGACCGGGACAGGGTATCCGAGCAGTACTTC
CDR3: CASSDRDRVSEQYF

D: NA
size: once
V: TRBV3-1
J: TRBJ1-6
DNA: TGTGCCAGCAGCCAAGACCGAGCGGGGTATTCACCCCTCCACTTT
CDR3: CASSQDRAGYSPLHF

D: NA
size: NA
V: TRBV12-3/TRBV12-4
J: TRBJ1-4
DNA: TGTGCCAGCAGTTTTGCGGGGGCGGACGAAAAACTGTTTTTT
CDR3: CASSFAGADEKLFF

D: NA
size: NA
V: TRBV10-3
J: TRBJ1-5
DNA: TGTGCCATCAGTGCGAGGGTAGGGGGGGGCAAAGGCAATCAGCCCCAGCATTTT
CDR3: CAISARVGGGKGNQPQHF

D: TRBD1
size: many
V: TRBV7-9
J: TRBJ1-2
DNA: TGTGCCAGCAGCTTGAGGGGGCAAGAACTGAACTATGGCTACACCTTC
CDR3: CASSLRGQELNYGYTF

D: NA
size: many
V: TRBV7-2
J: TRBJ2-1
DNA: TGTGCCAGCAGCTTAGGTGGCAGATACAATGAGCAGTTCTTC
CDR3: CASSLGGRYNEQFF

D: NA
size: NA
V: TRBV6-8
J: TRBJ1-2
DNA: TGTGCCAGCAGCTTCGGGACATATGATAGCTATGGCTACACCTTC
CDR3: CASSFGTYDSYGYTF

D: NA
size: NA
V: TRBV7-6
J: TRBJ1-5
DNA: TGTGCCAGCAGCTTAGTGGTTGGGCAGGCCAATCAGCCCCAGCATTTT
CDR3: CASSLVVGQANQPQHF

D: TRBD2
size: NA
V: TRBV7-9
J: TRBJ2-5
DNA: TGTGCCAGCAGCCCACCTAGGAGTAGCGGGTTTCAAGAGACCCAGTACTTC
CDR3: CASSPPRSSGFQETQYF

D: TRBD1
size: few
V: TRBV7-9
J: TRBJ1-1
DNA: TGTGCCAGCAGCGAGACAGGGGACGGTACTGAAGCTTTCTTT
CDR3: CASSETGDGTEAFF

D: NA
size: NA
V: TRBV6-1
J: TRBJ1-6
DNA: TGTGCCAGCAGTGAATGGGGGGAGTCGTTCAATTCACCCCTCCACTTT
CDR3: CASSEWGESFNSPLHF

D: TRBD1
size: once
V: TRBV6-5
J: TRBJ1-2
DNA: TGTGCCAGCAGTTACCAAGGGGGCGAATTCTATGGCTACACCTTC
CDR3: CASSYQGGEFYGYTF

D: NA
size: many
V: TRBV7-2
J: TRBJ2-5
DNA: TGTGCCAGCAGCTTAGTGGGAGGGGGCGTGGAGACCCAGTACTTC
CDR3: CASSLVGGGVETQYF

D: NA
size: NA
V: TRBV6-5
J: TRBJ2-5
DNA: TGTGCCAGCAATCCAGGGGCCCTTTACCAAGAGACCCAGTACTTC
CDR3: CASNPGALYQETQYF

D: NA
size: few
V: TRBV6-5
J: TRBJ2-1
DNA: TGTGCCAGCAGTTGGGGGCAGGAGTTTGAGCAGTTCTTC
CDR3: CASSWGQEFEQFF

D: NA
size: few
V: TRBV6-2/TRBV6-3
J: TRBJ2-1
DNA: TGTGCCAGCTCTGGGGCACCCAGCTCCTACAATGAGCAGTTCTTC
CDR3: CASSGAPSSYNEQFF

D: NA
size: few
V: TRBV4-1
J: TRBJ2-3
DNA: TGCGCCAGCAGCCGAATCCCCGGAGAGGGAGATACGCAGTATTTT
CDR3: CASSRIPGEGDTQYF

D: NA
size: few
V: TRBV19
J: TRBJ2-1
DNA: TGTGCCAGTAGTACCCCCCGGGCGGGGTACAATGAGCAGTTCTTC
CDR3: CASSTPRAGYNEQFF

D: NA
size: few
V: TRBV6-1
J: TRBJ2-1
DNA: TGTGCCAGCAGCCTATCGGATGGGCAAGATGAGCAGTTCTTC
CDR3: CASSLSDGQDEQFF

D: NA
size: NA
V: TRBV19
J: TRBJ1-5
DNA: TGTGCCAGTAGTCCCTTGGGGCAGGGCGACAATCAGCCCCAGCATTTT
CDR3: CASSPLGQGDNQPQHF

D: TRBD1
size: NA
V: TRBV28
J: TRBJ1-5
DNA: TGTGCCAGCAGTTGGACAGGGGGCGGCAATCAGCCCCAGCATTTT
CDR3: CASSWTGGGNQPQHF

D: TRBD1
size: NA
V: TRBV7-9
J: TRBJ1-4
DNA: TGTGCCAGCAGCCGAGACAGGGGAGTTGCAACTAATGAAAAACTGTTTTTT
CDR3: CASSRDRGVATNEKLFF

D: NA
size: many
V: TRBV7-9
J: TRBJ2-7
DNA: TGTGCCAGCAGCTACCGGGACTTCTACGAGCAGTACTTC
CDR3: CASSYRDFYEQYF

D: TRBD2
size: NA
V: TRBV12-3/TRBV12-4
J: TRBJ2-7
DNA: TGTGCCAGCAGTTTAGGTATGAGCGGGGGGAAGGAGCAGTACTTC
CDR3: CASSLGMSGGKEQYF

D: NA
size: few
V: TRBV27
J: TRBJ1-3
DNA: TGTGCCAGCAGTTTATCCGCGTACTCTGGAAACACCATATATTTT
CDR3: CASSLSAYSGNTIYF

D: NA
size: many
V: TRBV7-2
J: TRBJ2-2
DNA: TGTGCCAGCAGCTTCCCGGGACGGGCGAACACCGGGGAGCTGTTTTTT
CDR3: CASSFPGRANTGELFF

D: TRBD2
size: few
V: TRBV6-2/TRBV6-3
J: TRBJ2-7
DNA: TGTGCCAGCAGTTATTCTACTAGCGGGGGAAGCTACGAGCAGTACTTC
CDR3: CASSYSTSGGSYEQYF

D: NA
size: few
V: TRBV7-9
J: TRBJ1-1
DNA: TGTGCCAGCAGCTTATCAGGGATGACTGAAGCTTTCTTT
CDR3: CASSLSGMTEAFF

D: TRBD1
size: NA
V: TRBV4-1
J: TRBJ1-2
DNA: TGCGCCAGCAGCCAAGATTGGACAGGACCTAACTATGGCTACACCTTC
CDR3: CASSQDWTGPNYGYTF

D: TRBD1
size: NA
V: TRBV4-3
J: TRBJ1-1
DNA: TGCGCCAGCAGCCAAGATGCCTACTCCTCTCCTCCCCTACCCGACAGGGGAACCCAATGGCAAGCTTTCTTT
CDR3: CASSQDAYSSPPLPDRGTQWQAFF

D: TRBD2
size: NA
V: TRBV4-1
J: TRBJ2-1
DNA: TGCGTCAGCAGCGGGCCGCGGGGGGGAAACAATGAGCAGTTCTTC
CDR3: CVSSGPRGGNNEQFF

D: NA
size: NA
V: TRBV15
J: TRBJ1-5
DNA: TGTGCCACCAGCAGAGAACCGGGACGGCATAACAATCAGCCCCAGCATTTT
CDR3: CATSREPGRHNNQPQHF

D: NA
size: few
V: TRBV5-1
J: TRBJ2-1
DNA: TGCGCCAGCAGCATGGACGGCCAGAGCTCCTACAATGAGCAGTTCTTC
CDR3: CASSMDGQSSYNEQFF

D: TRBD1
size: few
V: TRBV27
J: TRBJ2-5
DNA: TGTGCCAGCAAAGTGGCAGGGGGCATGGAGACCCAGTACTTC
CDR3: CASKVAGGMETQYF

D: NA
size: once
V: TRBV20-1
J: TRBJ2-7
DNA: TGCAGTGCGCCCGGGACGGACCGTTCCTACGAGCAGTACTTC
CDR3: CSAPGTDRSYEQYF

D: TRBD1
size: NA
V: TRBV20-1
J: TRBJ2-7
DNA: TGCAGTGCTAGGGAACAGGGGGAAATCTCCTACGAGCAGTACTTC
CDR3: CSAREQGEISYEQYF

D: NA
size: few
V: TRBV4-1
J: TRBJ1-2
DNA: TGCGCCAGCAGCCAAGAGTACGGTAGGCCGCGACATCCGAACTATGGCTACACCTTC
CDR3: CASSQEYGRPRHPNYGYTF

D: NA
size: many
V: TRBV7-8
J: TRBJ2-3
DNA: TGTGCCAGCAGCTTAGGGACTAGCACAGATACGCAGTATTTT
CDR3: CASSLGTSTDTQYF

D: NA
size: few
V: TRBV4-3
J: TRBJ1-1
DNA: TGCGCCAGCAGCCGGGCGGGAGGACACCAAGCTTTCTTT
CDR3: CASSRAGGHQAFF

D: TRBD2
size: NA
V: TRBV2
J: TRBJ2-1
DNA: TGTGCCAGCAGTGAAGCGCCGCGGGGGGATAATGAGCAGTTCTTC
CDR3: CASSEAPRGDNEQFF

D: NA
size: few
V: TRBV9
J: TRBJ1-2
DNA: TGTGCCAGCAGCCTACAGGGCGCCCCGAGCTATGGCTACACCTTC
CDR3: CASSLQGAPSYGYTF

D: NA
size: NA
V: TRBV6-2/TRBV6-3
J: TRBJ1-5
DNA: TGTGCCACCAGTCCCCAGGGGCGGAATCAGCCCCAGCATTTT
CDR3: CATSPQGRNQPQHF

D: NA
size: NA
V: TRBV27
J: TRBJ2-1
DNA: TGTGCCATCTCATCCGGGGTCGGGCAGTTCTTC
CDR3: CAISSGVGQFF

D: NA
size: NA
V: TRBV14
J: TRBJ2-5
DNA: TGTGCCAGCAGCCAAGACGGGACCCAAGAGACCCAGTACTTC
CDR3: CASSQDGTQETQYF

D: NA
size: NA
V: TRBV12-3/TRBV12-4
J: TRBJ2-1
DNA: TGTGCCAGCAGTTTATTCACAGCCTCCTACAATGAGCAGTTCTTC
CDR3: CASSLFTASYNEQFF

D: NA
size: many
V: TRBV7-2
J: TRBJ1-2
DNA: TGTGCCAGCAGCTTAGCCTGGGACACCTTGGGAGGCTACACCTTC
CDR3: CASSLAWDTLGGYTF

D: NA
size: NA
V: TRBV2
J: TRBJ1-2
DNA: TGTGCCAGCAGTAACCGCAGTGGGATTTCCTATGGCTACACCTTC
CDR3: CASSNRSGISYGYTF

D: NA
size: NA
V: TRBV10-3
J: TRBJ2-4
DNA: TGTGCCATCAGTGATAAAGGCAGCAAAAACATTCAGTACTTC
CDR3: CAISDKGSKNIQYF

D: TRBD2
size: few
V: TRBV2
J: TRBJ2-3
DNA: TGTGCCAGCCTTAGCGGGGTCAGGGATACGCAGTATTTT
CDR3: CASLSGVRDTQYF

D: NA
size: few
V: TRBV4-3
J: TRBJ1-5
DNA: TGCGCCAGCAGCCAGATGGCAGGGGGCAATCAGCCCCAGCATTTT
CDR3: CASSQMAGGNQPQHF

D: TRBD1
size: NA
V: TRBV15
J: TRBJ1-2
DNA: TGTGCCACCAGCAGAGAATTGGACAGGGCCTTAAACTATGGCTACACCTTC
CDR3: CATSRELDRALNYGYTF

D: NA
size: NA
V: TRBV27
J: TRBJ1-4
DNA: TGTGCCAGCAGTTCTCCCCGAGACAGACCTAATGAAAAACTGTTTTTT
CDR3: CASSSPRDRPNEKLFF

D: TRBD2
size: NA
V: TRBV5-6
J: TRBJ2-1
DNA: TGTGCCAGCAGAACCTGGGGGGGCTCCTACAATGAGCAGTTCTTC
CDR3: CASRTWGGSYNEQFF

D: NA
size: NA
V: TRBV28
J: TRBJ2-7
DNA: TGTGCCAGCAGTTTCTGGGCAGACCCCTACGAGCAGTACTTC
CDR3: CASSFWADPYEQYF

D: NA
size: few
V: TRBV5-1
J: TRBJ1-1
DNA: TGCGCCAGCAGCTTTACAGGGAGCCCCTCACACCCGCTCTTGAACACTGAAGCTTTCTTT
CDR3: CASSFTGSPSHPLLNTEAFF

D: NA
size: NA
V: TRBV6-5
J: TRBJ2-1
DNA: TGTGCCAGCAGTCCCCAGGGGGGCCCTGTCTACAATGAGCAGTTCTTC
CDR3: CASSPQGGPVYNEQFF